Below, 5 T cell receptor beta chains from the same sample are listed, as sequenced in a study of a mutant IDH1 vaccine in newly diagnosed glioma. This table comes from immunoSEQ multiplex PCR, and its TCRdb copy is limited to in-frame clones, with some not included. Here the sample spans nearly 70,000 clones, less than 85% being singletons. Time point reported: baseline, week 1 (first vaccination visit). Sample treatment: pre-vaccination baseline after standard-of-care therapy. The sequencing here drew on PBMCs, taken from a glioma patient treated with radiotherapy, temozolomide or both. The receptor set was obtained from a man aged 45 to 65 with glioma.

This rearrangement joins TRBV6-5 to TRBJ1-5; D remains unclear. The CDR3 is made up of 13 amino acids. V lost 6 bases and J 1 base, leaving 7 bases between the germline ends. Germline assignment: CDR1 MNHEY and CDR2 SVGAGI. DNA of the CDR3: TGTGCCAGCAGCCGGGTGAGCAATCAGCCCCAGCATTTT. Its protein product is CASSRVSNQPQHF.

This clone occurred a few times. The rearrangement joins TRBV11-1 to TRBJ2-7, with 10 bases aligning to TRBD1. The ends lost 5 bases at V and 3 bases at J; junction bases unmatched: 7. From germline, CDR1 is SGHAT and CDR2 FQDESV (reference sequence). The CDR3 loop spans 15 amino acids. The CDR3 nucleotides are TGTGCCAGCAGCCCGGGACAGGGGTTTATCTACGAGCAGTACTTC. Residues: CASSPGQGFIYEQYF.

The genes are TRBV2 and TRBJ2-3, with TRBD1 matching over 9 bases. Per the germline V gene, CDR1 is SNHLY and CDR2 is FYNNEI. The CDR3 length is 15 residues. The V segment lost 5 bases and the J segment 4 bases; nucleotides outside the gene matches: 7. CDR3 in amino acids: CASSFGDRASDTQYF. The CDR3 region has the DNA TGTGCCAGCAGTTTTGGGGACAGGGCCTCAGATACGCAGTATTTT.

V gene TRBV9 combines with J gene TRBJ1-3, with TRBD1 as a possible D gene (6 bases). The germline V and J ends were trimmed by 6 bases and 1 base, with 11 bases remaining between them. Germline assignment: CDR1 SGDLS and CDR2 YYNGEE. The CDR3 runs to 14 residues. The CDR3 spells CASKQGLSGNTIYF. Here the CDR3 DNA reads TGTGCCAGCAAACAGGGCCTGTCTGGAAACACCATATATTTT.

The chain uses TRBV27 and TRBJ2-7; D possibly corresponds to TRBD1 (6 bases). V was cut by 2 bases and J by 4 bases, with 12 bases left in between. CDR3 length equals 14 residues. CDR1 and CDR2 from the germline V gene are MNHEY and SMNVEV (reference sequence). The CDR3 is CASSLRGQTYEQYF. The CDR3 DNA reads TGTGCCAGCAGTTTACGCGGACAGACTTACGAGCAGTACTTC.